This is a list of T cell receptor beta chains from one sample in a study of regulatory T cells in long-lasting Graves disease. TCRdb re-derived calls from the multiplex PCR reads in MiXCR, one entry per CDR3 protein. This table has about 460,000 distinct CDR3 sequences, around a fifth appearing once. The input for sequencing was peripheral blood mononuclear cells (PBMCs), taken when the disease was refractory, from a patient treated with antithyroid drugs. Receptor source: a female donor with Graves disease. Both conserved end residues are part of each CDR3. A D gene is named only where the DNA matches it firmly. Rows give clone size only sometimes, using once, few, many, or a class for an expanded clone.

TGCGCCAGCAGCTTGGCCCCAGGCGGGGGGATCCCCGAGCAGTACTTC,CASSLAPGGGIPEQYF,16,.,TRBV5-1,TRBJ2-7,TRBD2
TGTGCCAGCAGACCTCGACAGGGGGACACTGAAGCTTTCTTT,CASRPRQGDTEAFF,14,many,TRBV28,TRBJ1-1,TRBD1
TGTGCCAGCAGACAATCCAGGGGTGTGGAGACCCAGTACTTC,CASRQSRGVETQYF,14,few,TRBV6-1,TRBJ2-5,.
TGCAGCGTGTTCCCAACCAGCACAGATACGCAGTATTTT,CSVFPTSTDTQYF,13,.,TRBV29-1,TRBJ2-3,.
TGTGCCAGCAGCCCTATCGACCAGGGGCACACCGGGGAGCTGTTTTTT,CASSPIDQGHTGELFF,16,few,TRBV6-1,TRBJ2-2,.
TGTGCCAGCAGTTTATATTTGGACACTGAAGCTTTCTTT,CASSLYLDTEAFF,13,many,TRBV27,TRBJ1-1,.
TGCAGTGCTTCTCGCCCTGGACAGCAGTATGGCTACACCTTC,CSASRPGQQYGYTF,14,many,TRBV20-1,TRBJ1-2,.
TGTGCCAGCGGCCTTTCGGGGGGTGAAGCTTTCTTT,CASGLSGGEAFF,12,once,TRBV6-1,TRBJ1-1,.
TGTGCCAGCAGTATGAGGGAGACCCAGTACTTC,CASSMRETQYF,11,many,TRBV7-2,TRBJ2-5,.
TGTGCCAGCTCACGGACAGGGGAGTCCGAGCAGTACTTC,CASSRTGESEQYF,13,few,TRBV12-3/TRBV12-4,TRBJ2-7,TRBD1
TGTGCCAGCAGTTTACAGGTCGGGGATGGCCAGTACTTC,CASSLQVGDGQYF,13,many,TRBV12-3/TRBV12-4,TRBJ2-5,.
TGTGCCAGCGGGTTGGAGGAGACCCAGTACTTC,CASGLEETQYF,11,many,TRBV11-3,TRBJ2-5,.
TGTGCCAGCAGCTTGGCGGGCAGGGGCTTAGAGACCCAGTACTTC,CASSLAGRGLETQYF,15,.,TRBV5-5,TRBJ2-5,.
TGTGCCAGCAGCTTAGGAGGTATCGAGCAGTACTTC,CASSLGGIEQYF,12,few,TRBV11-2,TRBJ2-7,.
TGTGCCAGCAGCTTTCAGGGAGGGAAGGGGGAGACCCAGTACTTC,CASSFQGGKGETQYF,15,many,TRBV7-2,TRBJ2-5,TRBD2
TGCGCCAGCAGCTTGGCAGGACTGGGAGCTTTCTTT,CASSLAGLGAFF,12,many,TRBV5-1,TRBJ1-1,.
TGTGCCAGCAGTGACCGACAGGGGAGGGTAAGGAACTATGGCTACACCTTC,CASSDRQGRVRNYGYTF,17,once,TRBV6-1,TRBJ1-2,TRBD1
TGTGCCACCAGCAGAGATGGACAGGGCCTGAACCCAGATACGCAGTATTTT,CATSRDGQGLNPDTQYF,17,few,TRBV15,TRBJ2-3,TRBD1
TGTGCCAGCACCATGTTTCGGGGGGACCGCACTGAAGCTTTCTTT,CASTMFRGDRTEAFF,15,few,TRBV7-8,TRBJ1-1,.
TGCAGTGCCGGTGGGCTACATGGCTACACCTTC,CSAGGLHGYTF,11,few,TRBV20-1,TRBJ1-2,.
TGTGCCAGCAGCCCTTCCCGGGACAGGAGTTACGAGCAGTACTTC,CASSPSRDRSYEQYF,15,.,TRBV7-8,TRBJ2-7,TRBD1
TGCAGCGCTAGACAGGGGGAGACTGAAGCTTTCTTT,CSARQGETEAFF,12,many,TRBV29-1,TRBJ1-1,TRBD1
TGTGCCAGCAGCTGGTATCCGGGACAGGTACAAGAGACCCAGTACTTC,CASSWYPGQVQETQYF,16,.,TRBV5-8,TRBJ2-5,TRBD1
TGTGCCAGCAGTTTACCGAGACCGCCTTTCACTGAAGCTTTCTTC,CASSLPRPPFTEAFF,15,.,TRBV28,TRBJ1-1,.
TGTGCCAGCAGTTATGACGAGCAGTACTTC,CASSYDEQYF,10,.,TRBV28,TRBJ2-7,.
TGTGCCAGCAGCTCGACCCACAGGCTATACACCGGGGAGCTGTTTTTT,CASSSTHRLYTGELFF,16,few,TRBV7-2,TRBJ2-2,.
TGTGCCAGCAGTTCCCGGACAGGGGCGGGCTACACCTTC,CASSSRTGAGYTF,13,many,TRBV12-3/TRBV12-4,TRBJ1-2,TRBD1
TGTGCCAGCAGCTTAGCTACAGGAGGAGGATACGAGCAGTACTTC,CASSLATGGGYEQYF,15,few,TRBV7-2,TRBJ2-7,.
TGTGCCAGCAGCCCTTCCTTGGATACGCAGTATTTT,CASSPSLDTQYF,12,.,TRBV12-3/TRBV12-4,TRBJ2-3,.
TGTGCCAGCAGTTATTGGCAGGAGCAAGCCAAAAACATTCAGTACTTC,CASSYWQEQAKNIQYF,16,.,TRBV6-5,TRBJ2-4,.
TGCAGTGCTAGGATGGGGGACAGGGGCTGCGAGCAGTACTTC,CSARMGDRGCEQYF,14,.,TRBV20-1,TRBJ2-7,TRBD1
TGCGCCAGCAGCTTGGCCCCGCTGGAAAAACTGTTTTTT,CASSLAPLEKLFF,13,.,TRBV5-1,TRBJ1-4,.
TGCAGTGCACCGACAGGGAGTAACTATGGCTACACCTTC,CSAPTGSNYGYTF,13,many,TRBV20-1,TRBJ1-2,TRBD1
TGTGCCATCAGTGAGATCGGAGGCCATCAGCCCCAGCATTTT,CAISEIGGHQPQHF,14,many,TRBV10-3,TRBJ1-5,.
TGCAGTGCTAGATCTCTAGCGGGAGGGGTCGGGGAGCTGTTTTTT,CSARSLAGGVGELFF,15,.,TRBV20-1,TRBJ2-2,TRBD2
TGTGCCAGCAGGCCTAGCGCGACAAATGAGCAGTTCTTC,CASRPSATNEQFF,13,.,TRBV12-3/TRBV12-4,TRBJ2-1,.
TGTGCCAGCAGTTCCAAGGACGGGGCGGATACGCAGTATTTT,CASSSKDGADTQYF,14,.,TRBV12-3/TRBV12-4,TRBJ2-3,.
TGTGCCAGCACATGGACAGGGGGGGCCAAAAACATTCAGTACTTC,CASTWTGGAKNIQYF,15,many,TRBV6-1,TRBJ2-4,TRBD1
TGTGCCAGCAGCTCCGGCCCCGGGCAGTACAATGAGCAGTTCTTC,CASSSGPGQYNEQFF,15,few,TRBV5-5,TRBJ2-1,.
TGTGCCAGCAGCTCGTTTACAAGGGCCAACGTCCTGACTTTC,CASSSFTRANVLTF,14,few,TRBV11-2,TRBJ2-6,.
TGTGCCAGCAGCCAAGCACAGGTCACAGGGACCCAGTACTTC,CASSQAQVTGTQYF,14,.,TRBV3-1,TRBJ2-5,.
TGTGCCAGCAGCGCGGACATCGGAAACACCATATATTTT,CASSADIGNTIYF,13,.,TRBV13,TRBJ1-3,.
TGTGCCTGGACGAGAGGACAGGGGATAAACTATGGCTACACCTTC,CAWTRGQGINYGYTF,15,.,TRBV30,TRBJ1-2,TRBD1
TGTGCCAGCAGTCACGCTACAGGGGGACAAGGCGAGCAGTACTTC,CASSHATGGQGEQYF,15,few,TRBV27,TRBJ2-7,TRBD1
TGCAGCGTTGCTAGGGGAGCGACCTACGAGCAGTACTTC,CSVARGATYEQYF,13,.,TRBV29-1,TRBJ2-7,.
TGCAGTGCTAGACTACCCACTAGCTTAACAGAGCAGTACTTC,CSARLPTSLTEQYF,14,many,TRBV20-1,TRBJ2-7,.
TGTGCCACCCCGGGACAGGGCCTTAGGACTGAAGCTTTCTTT,CATPGQGLRTEAFF,14,many,TRBV7-9,TRBJ1-1,TRBD1
TGTGCCAGCAGCCCCCGGGACAGGGAAGGCTATGGCTACACCTTC,CASSPRDREGYGYTF,15,many,TRBV3-1,TRBJ1-2,TRBD1
TGTGCCATCAGTGACGCGACGGGGAACACTGAAGCTTTCTTT,CAISDATGNTEAFF,14,few,TRBV10-3,TRBJ1-1,.
TGTGCCAGTAACAGAGGAGGGTCGTACGAGCAGTACTTC,CASNRGGSYEQYF,13,.,TRBV19,TRBJ2-7,.
TGTGCCAGCAGCCTTCAGGGGAATTATAATTCACCCCTCCACTTT,CASSLQGNYNSPLHF,15,many,TRBV11-2,TRBJ1-6,.
TGTGCCAGCAGTTTTGGACTAGCGGGGGTCAATGAGCAGTTCTTC,CASSFGLAGVNEQFF,15,.,TRBV28,TRBJ2-1,TRBD2
TGTGCCTGCCAGGGGTGGGCAGATACGCAGTATTTT,CACQGWADTQYF,12,.,TRBV28,TRBJ2-3,.
TGTGCCAGCACTGGCTCCTACAATGAGCAGTTCTTC,CASTGSYNEQFF,12,few,TRBV28,TRBJ2-1,.